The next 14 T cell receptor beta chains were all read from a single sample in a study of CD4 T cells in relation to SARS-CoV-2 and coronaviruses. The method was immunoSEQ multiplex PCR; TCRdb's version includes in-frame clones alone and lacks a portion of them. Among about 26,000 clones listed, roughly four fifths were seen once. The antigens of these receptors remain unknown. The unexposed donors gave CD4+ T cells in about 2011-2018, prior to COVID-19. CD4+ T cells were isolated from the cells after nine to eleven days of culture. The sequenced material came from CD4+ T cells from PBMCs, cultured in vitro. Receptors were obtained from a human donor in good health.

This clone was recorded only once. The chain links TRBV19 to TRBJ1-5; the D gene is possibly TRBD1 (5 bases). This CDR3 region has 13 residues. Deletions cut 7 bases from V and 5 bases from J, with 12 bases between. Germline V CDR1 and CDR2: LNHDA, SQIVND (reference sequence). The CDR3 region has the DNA TGTGCCAGTACGATGGGGGGTGATCAGCCCCAGCATTTT. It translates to CASTMGGDQPQHF.

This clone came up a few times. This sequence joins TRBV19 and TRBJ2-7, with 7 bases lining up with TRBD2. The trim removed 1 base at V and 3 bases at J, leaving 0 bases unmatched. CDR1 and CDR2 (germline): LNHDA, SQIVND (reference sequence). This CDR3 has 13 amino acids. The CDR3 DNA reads TGTGCCAGTAGTATAGGGGAGGGCTACGAGCAGTACTTC. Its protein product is CASSIGEGYEQYF.

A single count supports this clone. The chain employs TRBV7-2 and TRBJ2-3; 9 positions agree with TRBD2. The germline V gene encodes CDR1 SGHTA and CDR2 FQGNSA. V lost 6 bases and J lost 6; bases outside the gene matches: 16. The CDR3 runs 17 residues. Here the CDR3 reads CASSSTSGGGPHDTQYF. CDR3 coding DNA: TGTGCCAGCAGTTCGACTAGCGGCGGGGGCCCCCACGATACGCAGTATTTT.

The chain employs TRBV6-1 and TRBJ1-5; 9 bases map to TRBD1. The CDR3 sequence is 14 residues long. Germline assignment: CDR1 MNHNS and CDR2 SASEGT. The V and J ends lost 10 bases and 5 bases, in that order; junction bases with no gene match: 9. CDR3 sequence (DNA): TGTGCCACTTTTTCCAGACAGGGGGATCAGCCCCAGCATTTT. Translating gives CATFSRQGDQPQHF.

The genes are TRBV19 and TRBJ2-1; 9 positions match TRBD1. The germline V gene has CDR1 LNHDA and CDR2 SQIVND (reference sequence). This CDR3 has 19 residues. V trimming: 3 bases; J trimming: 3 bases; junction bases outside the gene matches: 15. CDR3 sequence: CASSIRGAVGTGNYNEQFF. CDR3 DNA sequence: TGTGCCAGTAGTATCCGGGGGGCCGTTGGGACAGGGAACTACAATGAGCAGTTCTTC.

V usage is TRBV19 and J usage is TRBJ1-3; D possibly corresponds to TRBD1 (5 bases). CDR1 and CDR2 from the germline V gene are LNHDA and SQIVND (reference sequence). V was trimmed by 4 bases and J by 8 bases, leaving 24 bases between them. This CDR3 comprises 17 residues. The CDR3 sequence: CASSSQPGTHHGDTIYF. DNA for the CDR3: TGTGCCAGTAGTAGTCAGCCAGGGACTCATCATGGGGACACCATATATTTT. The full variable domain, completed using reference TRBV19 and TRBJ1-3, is DGGITQSPKYLFRKEGQNVTLSCEQNLNHDAMYWYRQDPGQGLRLIYYSQIVNDFQKGDIAEGYSVSREKKESFPLTVTSAQKNPTAFYLCASSSQPGTHHGDTIYFGEGSWLTVV.

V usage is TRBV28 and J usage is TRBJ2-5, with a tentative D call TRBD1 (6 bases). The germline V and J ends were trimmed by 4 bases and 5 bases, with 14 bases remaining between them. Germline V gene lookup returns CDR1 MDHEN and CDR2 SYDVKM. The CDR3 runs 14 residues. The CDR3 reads CASSSVQGRETQYF. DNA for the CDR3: TGTGCCAGCAGTTCGGTACAGGGTAGGGAGACCCAGTACTTC.

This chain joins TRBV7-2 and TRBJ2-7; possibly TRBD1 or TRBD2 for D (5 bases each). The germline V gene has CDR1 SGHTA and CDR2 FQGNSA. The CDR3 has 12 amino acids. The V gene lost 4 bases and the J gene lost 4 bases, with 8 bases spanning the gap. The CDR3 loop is CASSSGPYEQYF. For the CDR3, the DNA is TGTGCCAGCAGCTCGGGGCCGTACGAGCAGTACTTC. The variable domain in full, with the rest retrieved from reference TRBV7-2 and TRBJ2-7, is GAGVSQSPSNKVTEKGKDVELRCDPISGHTALYWYRQSLGQGLEFLIYFQGNSAPDKSGLPSDRFSAERTGGSVSTLTIQRTQQEDSAVYLCASSSGPYEQYFGPGTRLTVT.

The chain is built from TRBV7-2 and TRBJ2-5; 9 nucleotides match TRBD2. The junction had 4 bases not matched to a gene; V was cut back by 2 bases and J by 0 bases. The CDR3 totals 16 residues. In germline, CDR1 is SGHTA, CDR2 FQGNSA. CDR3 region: CASSLSASGDQETQYF. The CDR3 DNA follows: TGTGCCAGCAGCTTAAGCGCTAGCGGGGACCAAGAGACCCAGTACTTC.

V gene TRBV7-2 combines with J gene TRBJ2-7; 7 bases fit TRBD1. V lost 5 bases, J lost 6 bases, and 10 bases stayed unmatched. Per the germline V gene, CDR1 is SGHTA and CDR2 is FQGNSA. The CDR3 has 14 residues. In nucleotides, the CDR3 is TGTGCCAGCAGCCGCAGACAGGGCTCAGGCGAGCAGTACTTC. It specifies CASSRRQGSGEQYF.

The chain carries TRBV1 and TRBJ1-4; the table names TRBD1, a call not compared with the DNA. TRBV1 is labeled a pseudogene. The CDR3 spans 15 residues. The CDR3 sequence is CTSSQARTGFEKLFF. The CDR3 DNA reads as TGCACCAGCAGCCAAGCTAGGACAGGCTTTGAAAAACTGTTTTTT.

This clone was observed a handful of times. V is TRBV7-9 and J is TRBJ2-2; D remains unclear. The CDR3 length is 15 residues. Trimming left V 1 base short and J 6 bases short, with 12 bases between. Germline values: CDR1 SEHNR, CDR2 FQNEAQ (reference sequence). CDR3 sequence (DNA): TGTGCCAGCAGCTTAGGGTTCGCGTTGGCCGGGGAGCTGTTTTTT. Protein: CASSLGFALAGELFF.

This CDR3 reads CASRTLSPEAFF. As DNA, the CDR3 is TGTGCCAGCCGCACTCTTTCCCCTGAAGCTTTCTTT. The J gene is TRBJ1-1, the V gene TRBV6-5; D call uncertain. The CDR3 is 12 amino acids. From germline, CDR1 is MNHEY and CDR2 SVGAGI. Deletions cut 8 bases from V and 6 bases from J, with 13 bases between.

The DNA of the CDR3 is TGTGCCAGCAGCTTTAGGCCGGTGGGTAGCAATCAGCCCCAGCATTTT. This gives the protein CASSFRPVGSNQPQHF. The rearrangement links TRBV7-2 to TRBJ1-5; D is ambiguous. The V end was cut by 3 bases, the J end by 0 bases, with 12 bases between. The CDR3 is 16 residues long. CDR1 and CDR2 (germline): SGHTA, FQGNSA.